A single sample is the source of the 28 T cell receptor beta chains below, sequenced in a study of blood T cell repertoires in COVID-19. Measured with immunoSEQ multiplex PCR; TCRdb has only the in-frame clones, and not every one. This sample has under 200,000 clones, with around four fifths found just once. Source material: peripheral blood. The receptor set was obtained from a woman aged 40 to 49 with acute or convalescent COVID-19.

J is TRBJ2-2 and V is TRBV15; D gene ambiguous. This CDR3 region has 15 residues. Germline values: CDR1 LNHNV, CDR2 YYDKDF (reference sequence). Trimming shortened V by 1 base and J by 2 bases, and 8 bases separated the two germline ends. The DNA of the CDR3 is TGTGCCACCAGCAGAGCTCGAGGTAACACCGGGGAGCTGTTTTTT. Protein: CATSRARGNTGELFF.

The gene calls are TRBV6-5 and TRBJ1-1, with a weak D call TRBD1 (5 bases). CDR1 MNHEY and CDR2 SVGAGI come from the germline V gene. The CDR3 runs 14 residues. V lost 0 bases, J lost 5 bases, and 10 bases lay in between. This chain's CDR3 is CASSYSREETEAFF. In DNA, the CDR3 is TGTGCCAGCAGTTACTCCAGGGAGGAGACTGAAGCTTTCTTT.

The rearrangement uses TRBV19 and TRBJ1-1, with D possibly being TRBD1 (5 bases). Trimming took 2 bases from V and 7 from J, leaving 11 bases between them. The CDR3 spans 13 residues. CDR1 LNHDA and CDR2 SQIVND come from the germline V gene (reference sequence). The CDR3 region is CASSIWAGHEAFF. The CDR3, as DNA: TGTGCCAGTAGTATATGGGCAGGGCATGAAGCTTTCTTT.

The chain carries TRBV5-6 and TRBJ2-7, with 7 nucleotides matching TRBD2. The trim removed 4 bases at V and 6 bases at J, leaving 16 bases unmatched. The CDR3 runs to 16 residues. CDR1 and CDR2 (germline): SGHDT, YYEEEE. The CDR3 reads CASSGGPSGQDSEQYF. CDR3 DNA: TGTGCCAGCAGCGGGGGTCCTAGCGGCCAGGACTCCGAGCAGTACTTC.

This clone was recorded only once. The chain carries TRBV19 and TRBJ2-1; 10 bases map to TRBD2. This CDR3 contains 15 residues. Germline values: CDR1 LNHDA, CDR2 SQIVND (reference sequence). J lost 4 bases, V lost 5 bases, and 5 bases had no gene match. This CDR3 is CASSPNSGGYNEQFF. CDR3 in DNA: TGTGCCAGTAGTCCCAATAGCGGGGGGTACAATGAGCAGTTCTTC.

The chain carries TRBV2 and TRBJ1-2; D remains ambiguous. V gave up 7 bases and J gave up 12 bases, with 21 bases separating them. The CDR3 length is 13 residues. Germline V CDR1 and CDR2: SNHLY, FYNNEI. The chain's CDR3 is CASTIRNKARDTF. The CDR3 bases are TGTGCCAGCACCATCAGGAATAAGGCGCGGGACACCTTC.

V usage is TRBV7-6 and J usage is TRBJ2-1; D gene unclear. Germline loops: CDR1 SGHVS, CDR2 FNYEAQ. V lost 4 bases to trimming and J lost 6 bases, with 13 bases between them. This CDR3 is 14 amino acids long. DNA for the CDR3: TGTGCCAGCAGCTCCCGCGGCCCTAGCAATGAGCAGTTCTTC. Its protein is CASSSRGPSNEQFF.

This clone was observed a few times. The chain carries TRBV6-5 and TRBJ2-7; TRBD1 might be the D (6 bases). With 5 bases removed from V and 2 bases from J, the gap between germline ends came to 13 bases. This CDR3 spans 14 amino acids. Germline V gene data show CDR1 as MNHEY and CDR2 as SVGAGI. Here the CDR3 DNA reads TGTGCCAGCAGTAACGACAGGACCGCCTACGAGCAGTACTTC. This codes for CASSNDRTAYEQYF.

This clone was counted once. CDR3 sequence reads: CASSDSVGDGYTF. DNA of the CDR3: TGCGCCAGCAGTGATAGCGTAGGAGATGGCTACACCTTC. V usage is TRBV10-1 and J usage is TRBJ1-2; no definite D call. V was cut by 3 bases and J by 6 bases, with 11 bases left in between. The CDR3 has 13 residues. CDR1 is WNHNN and CDR2 is SYGVQD in the germline V gene (reference sequence).

CDR3 nucleotides: TGTGCCAGCAGGGGGCCCATTCAGTACTTC. Protein product: CASRGPIQYF. The gene calls are TRBV6-5 and TRBJ2-4; tentative D call: TRBD1 (5 bases). From germline, CDR1 is MNHEY and CDR2 SVGAGI. V lost 6 bases to trimming and J lost 9 bases, with 6 bases between them. The CDR3 has 10 amino acids.

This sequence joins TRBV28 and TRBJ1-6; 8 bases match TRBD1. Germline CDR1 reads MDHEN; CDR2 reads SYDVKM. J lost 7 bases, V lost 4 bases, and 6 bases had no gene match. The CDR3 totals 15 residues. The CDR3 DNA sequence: TGTGCCAGCAGTTCAGGGGGCAATTTGAATTCACCCCTCCACTTT. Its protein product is CASSSGGNLNSPLHF.

CDR3 in amino acids: CASRRRGGQETQYF. CDR3 sequence (DNA): TGTGCCAGCAGGCGGCGGGGTGGCCAAGAGACCCAGTACTTC. The chain employs TRBV5-4 and TRBJ2-5, with D tentatively TRBD2 (6 bases). The V gene's germline CDR1 is SGHNT and CDR2 YYREEE (reference sequence). This CDR3 contains 14 residues. V was clipped by 5 bases and J by 1 base, with 12 bases between them.

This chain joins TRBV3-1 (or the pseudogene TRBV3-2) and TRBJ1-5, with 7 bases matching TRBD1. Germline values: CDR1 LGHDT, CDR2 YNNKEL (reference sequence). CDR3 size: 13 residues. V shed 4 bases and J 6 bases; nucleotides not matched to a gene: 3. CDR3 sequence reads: CASSRQGGQPQHF. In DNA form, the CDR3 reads TGTGCCAGCAGCCGACAGGGCGGTCAGCCCCAGCATTTT.

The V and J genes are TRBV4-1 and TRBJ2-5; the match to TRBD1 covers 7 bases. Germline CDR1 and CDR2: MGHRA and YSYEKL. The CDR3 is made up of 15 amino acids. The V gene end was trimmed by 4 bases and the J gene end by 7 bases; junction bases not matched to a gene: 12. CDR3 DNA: TGCGCCAGCAGCCTAACCGGGACAGACAAAGCGACCCAGTACTTC. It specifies CASSLTGTDKATQYF.

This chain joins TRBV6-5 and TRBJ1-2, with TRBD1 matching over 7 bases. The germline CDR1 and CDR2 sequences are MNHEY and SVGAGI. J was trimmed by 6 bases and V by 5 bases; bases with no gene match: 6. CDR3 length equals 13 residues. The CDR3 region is CASSQQGNNGYTF. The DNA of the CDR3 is TGTGCCAGCAGTCAACAGGGGAATAATGGCTACACCTTC.

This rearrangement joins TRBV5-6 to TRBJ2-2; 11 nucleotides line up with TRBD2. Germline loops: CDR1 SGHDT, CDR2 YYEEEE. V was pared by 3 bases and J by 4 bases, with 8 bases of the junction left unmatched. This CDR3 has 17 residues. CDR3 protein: CASSSRLAGLITGELFF. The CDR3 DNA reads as TGTGCCAGCAGCTCCAGACTAGCGGGGTTAATCACCGGGGAGCTGTTTTTT.

The CDR3 bases are TGTGCCAGCTCAGGGCCCAACACCGGGGAGCTGTTTTTT. Its translation is CASSGPNTGELFF. The chain carries TRBV18 and TRBJ2-2; no clear D. The CDR3 covers 13 residues. Trimming took off 5 bases at V and 2 bases at J, with 6 bases between the two ends. Germline V gene lookup returns CDR1 KGHSH and CDR2 LQKENI.

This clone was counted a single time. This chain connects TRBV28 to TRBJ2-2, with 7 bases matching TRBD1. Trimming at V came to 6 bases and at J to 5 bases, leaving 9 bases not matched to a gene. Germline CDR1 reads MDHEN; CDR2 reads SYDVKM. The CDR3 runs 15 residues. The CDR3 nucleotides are TGTGCCAGCAGCCCACAGGGGTTCAGGACCGGGGAGCTGTTTTTT. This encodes CASSPQGFRTGELFF.

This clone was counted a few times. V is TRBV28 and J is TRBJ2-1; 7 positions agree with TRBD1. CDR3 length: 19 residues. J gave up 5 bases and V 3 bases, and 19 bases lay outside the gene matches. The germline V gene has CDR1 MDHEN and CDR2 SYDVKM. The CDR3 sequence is CASSLIPGGTSGENNEQFF. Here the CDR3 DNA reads TGTGCCAGCAGTTTGATACCAGGGGGAACTTCTGGCGAGAACAATGAGCAGTTCTTC.

CDR3 sequence reads: CASSRAPGTGVFPDTQYF. The DNA for the CDR3 is TGTGCCAGCAGCCGTGCTCCGGGGACAGGGGTTTTCCCCGATACGCAGTATTTT. The V call is TRBV28, the J call TRBJ2-3; 10 bases align to TRBD1. V lost 6 bases, J lost 6 bases, and 18 bases stayed unmatched. Germline loops: CDR1 MDHEN, CDR2 SYDVKM. This CDR3 region has 18 residues.

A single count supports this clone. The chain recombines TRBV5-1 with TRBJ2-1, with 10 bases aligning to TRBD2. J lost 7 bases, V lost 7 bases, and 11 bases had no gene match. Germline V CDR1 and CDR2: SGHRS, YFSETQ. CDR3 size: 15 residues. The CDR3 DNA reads TGCGCCAGCGACCCGGGGGGACTAGCGACAAATGAGCAGTTCTTC. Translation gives CASDPGGLATNEQFF.

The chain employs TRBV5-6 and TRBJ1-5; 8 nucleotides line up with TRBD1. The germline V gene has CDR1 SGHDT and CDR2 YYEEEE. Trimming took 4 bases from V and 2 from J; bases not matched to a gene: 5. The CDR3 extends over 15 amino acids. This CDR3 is CASSGQGLGNQPQHF. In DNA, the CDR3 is TGTGCCAGCAGCGGACAGGGTTTGGGCAATCAGCCCCAGCATTTT.

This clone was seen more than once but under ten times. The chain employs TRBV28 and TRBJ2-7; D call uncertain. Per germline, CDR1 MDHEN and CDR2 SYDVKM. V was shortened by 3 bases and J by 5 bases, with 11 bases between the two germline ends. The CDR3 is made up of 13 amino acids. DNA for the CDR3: TGTGCCAGCAGTTTCCGAGGTATCAACGAGCAGTACTTC. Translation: CASSFRGINEQYF.

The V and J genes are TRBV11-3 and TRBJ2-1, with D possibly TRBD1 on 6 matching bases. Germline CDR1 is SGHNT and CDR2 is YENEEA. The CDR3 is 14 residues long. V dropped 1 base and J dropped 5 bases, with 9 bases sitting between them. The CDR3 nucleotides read TGTGCCAGCAGCTTAGCTCGGACAGACAATGAGCAGTTCTTC. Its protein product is CASSLARTDNEQFF.

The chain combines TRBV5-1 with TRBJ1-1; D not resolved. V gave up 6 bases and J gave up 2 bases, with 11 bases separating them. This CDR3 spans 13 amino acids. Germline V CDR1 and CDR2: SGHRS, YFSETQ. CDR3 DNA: TGCGCCAGCAAAGTAGCCGGTAACACTGAAGCTTTCTTT. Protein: CASKVAGNTEAFF. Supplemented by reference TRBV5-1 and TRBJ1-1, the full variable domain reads KAGVTQTPRYLIKTRGQQVTLSCSPISGHRSVSWYQQTPGQGLQFLFEYFSETQRNKGNFPGRFSGRQFSNSRSEMNVSTLELGDSALYLCASKVAGNTEAFFGQGTRLTVV.

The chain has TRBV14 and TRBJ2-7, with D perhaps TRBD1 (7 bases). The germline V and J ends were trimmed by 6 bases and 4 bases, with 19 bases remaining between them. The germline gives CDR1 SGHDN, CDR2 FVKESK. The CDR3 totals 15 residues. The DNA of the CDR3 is TGTGCCAGCAGTCAGGGGGGATTCCTGCGGTACGAGCAGTACTTC. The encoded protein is CASSQGGFLRYEQYF.

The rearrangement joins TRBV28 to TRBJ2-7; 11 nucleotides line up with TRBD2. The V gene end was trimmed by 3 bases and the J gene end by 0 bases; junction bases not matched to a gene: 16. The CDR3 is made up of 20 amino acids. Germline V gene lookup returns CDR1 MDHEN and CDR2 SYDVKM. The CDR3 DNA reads TGTGCCAGCAGTTTTTTAGGGATCGGGACTAGCGGTAGGAGCTCCTACGAGCAGTACTTC. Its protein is CASSFLGIGTSGRSSYEQYF. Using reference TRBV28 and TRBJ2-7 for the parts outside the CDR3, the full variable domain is DVKVTQSSRYLVKRTGEKVFLECVQDMDHENMFWYRQDPGLGLRLIYFSYDVKMKEKGDIPEGYSVSREKKERFSLILESASTNQTSMYLCASSFLGIGTSGRSSYEQYFGPGTRLTVT.

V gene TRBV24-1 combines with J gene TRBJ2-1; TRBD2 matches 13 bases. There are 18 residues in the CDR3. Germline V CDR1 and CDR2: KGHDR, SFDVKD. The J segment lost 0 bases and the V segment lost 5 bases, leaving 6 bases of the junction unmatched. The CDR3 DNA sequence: TGTGCCACCAGTGCCGCGGGACTAGCGGGAAGCTCCTACAATGAGCAGTTCTTC. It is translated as CATSAAGLAGSSYNEQFF.